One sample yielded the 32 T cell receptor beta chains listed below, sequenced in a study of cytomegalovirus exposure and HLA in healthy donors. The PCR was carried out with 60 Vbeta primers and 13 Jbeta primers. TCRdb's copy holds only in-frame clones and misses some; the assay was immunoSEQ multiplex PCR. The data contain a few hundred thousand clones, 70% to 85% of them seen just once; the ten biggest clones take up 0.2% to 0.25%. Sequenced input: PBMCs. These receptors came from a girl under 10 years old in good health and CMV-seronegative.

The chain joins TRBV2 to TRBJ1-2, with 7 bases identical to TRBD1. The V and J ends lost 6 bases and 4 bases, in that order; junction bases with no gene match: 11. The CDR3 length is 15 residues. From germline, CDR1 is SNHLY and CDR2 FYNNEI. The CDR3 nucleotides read TGTGCCAGCAGCAAGAGCCGGGACAGAGCCTATGGCTACACCTTC. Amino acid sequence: CASSKSRDRAYGYTF.

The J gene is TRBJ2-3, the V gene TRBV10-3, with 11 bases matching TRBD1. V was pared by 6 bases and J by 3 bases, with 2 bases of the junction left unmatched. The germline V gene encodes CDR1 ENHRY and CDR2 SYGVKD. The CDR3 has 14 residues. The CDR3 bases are TGTGCCATCAGCGGGACAGGGGGGACAGATACGCAGTATTTT. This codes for CAISGTGGTDTQYF.

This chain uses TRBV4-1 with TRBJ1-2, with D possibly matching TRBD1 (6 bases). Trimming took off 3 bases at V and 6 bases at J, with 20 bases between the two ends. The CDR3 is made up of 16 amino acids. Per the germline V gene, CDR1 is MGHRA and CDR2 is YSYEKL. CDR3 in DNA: TGCGCCAGCAGCCAGCTGACAGGAGAGACCAGAGATGGCTACACCTTC. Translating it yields CASSQLTGETRDGYTF.

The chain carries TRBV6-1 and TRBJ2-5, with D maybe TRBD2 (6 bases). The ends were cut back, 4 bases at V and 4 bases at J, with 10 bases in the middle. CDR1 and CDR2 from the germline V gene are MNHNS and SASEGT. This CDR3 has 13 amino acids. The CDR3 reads CASSGQGGETQYF. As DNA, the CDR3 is TGTGCCAGCAGTGGGCAGGGAGGAGAGACCCAGTACTTC.

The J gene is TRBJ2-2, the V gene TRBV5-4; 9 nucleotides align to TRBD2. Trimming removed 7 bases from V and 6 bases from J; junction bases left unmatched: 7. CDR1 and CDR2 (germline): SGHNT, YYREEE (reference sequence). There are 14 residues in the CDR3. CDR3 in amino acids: CASWFGTSPGELFF. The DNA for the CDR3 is TGTGCCAGCTGGTTTGGGACTAGCCCCGGGGAGCTGTTTTTT.

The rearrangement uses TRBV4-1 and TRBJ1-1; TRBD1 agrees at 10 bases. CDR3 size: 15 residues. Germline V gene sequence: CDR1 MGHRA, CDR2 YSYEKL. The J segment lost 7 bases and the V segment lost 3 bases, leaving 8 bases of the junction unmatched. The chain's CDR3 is CASSQEGQGINEAFF. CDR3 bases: TGCGCCAGCAGCCAGGAGGGACAGGGGATAAATGAAGCTTTCTTT.

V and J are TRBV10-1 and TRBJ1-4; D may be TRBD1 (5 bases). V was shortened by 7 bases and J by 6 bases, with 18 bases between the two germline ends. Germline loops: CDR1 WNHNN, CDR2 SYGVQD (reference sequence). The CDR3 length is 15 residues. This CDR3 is CASKSGVEQYEKLFF. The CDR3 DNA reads TGCGCCAGCAAGTCGGGGGTTGAACAGTATGAAAAACTGTTTTTT.

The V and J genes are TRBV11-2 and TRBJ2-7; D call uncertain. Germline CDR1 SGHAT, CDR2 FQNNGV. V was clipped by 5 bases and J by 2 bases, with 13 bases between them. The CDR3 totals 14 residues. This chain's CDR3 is CASSPSFQAYEQYF. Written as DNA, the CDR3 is TGTGCCAGCAGCCCGTCGTTCCAGGCCTACGAGCAGTACTTC. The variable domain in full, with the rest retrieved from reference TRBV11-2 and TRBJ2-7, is EAGVAQSPRYKIIEKRQSVAFWCNPISGHATLYWYQQILGQGPKLLIQFQNNGVVDDSQLPKDRFSAERLKGVDSTLKIQPAKLEDSAVYLCASSPSFQAYEQYFGPGTRLTVT.

The chain's CDR3 is CASSMTGLNTEAFF. The CDR3 DNA reads TGTGCCAGTAGTATGACAGGTCTTAACACTGAAGCTTTCTTT. The gene calls are TRBV19 and TRBJ1-1; a possible D gene is TRBD1 (6 bases). Germline CDR1 and CDR2: LNHDA and SQIVND (reference sequence). Between the trimmed V and J ends, which lost 3 bases and 2 bases, there was a span of 10 bases. This CDR3 has 14 amino acids.

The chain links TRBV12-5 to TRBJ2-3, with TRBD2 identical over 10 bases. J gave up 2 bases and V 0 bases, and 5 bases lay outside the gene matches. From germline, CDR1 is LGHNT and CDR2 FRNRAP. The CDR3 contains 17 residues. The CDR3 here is CASGLVQTSGPTDTQYF. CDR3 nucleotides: TGTGCTAGTGGTTTGGTACAGACTAGCGGGCCCACAGATACGCAGTATTTT.

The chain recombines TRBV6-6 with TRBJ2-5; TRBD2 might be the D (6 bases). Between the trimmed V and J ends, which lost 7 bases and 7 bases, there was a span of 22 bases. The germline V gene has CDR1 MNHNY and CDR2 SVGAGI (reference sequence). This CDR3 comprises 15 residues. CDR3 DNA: TGTGCCAGCACCCTAGTGAGGTTCGGGCGGGGGACCCAGTACTTC. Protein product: CASTLVRFGRGTQYF.

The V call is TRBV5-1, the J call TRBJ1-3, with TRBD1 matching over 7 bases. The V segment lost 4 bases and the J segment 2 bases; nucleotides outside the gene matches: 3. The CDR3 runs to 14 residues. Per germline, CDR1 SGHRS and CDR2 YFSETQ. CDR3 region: CASSQDRAGNTIYF. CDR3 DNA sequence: TGCGCCAGCAGCCAAGACAGGGCTGGAAACACCATATATTTT.

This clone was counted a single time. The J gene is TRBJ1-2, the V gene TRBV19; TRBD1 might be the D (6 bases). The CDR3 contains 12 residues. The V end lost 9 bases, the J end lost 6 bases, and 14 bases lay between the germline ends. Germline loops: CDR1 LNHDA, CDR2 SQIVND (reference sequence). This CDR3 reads CASDTGNHGYTF. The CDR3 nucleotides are TGTGCCAGCGATACAGGGAACCATGGCTACACCTTC.

This chain's CDR3 is CAGPRVEREKLFF. CDR3 nucleotides: TGTGCCGGGCCCAGGGTCGAAAGGGAAAAACTGTTTTTT. This chain links TRBV30 with TRBJ1-4, with D perhaps TRBD1 (5 bases). The CDR3 has 13 amino acids. V was clipped by 8 bases and J by 8 bases, with 18 bases between them. Germline CDR1 GTSNPN, CDR2 SVGIG (reference sequence). The full variable domain, completed using reference TRBV30 and TRBJ1-4, is SQTIHQWPATLVQPVGSPLSLECTVEGTSNPNLYWYRQAAGRGLQLLFYSVGIGQISSEVPQNLSASRPQDRQFILSSKKLLLSDSGFYLCAGPRVEREKLFFGSGTQLSVL.

CDR3 amino acids: CASSSTTSGGSGANVLTF. DNA of the CDR3: TGTGCCAGCAGCTCCACGACTAGCGGGGGCTCTGGGGCCAACGTCCTGACTTTC. The chain couples TRBV7-3 to TRBJ2-6; 12 bases line up with TRBD2. This CDR3 is built from 18 residues. The V segment lost 4 bases and the J segment 0 bases; nucleotides outside the gene matches: 4. Germline CDR1 and CDR2: SGHTA and FQGTGA.

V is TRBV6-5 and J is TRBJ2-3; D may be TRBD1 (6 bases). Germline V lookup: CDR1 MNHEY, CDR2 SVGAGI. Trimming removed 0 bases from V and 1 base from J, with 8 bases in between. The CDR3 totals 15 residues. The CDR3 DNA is TGTGCCAGCAGTTACTCGAGACAGGGCACAGATACGCAGTATTTT. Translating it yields CASSYSRQGTDTQYF.

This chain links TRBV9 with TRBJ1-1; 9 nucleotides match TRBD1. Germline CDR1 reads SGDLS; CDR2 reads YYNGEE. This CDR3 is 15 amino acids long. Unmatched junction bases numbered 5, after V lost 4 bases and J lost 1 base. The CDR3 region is CASSSRDRENTEAFF. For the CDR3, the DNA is TGTGCCAGCAGCTCCCGGGACAGGGAGAACACTGAAGCTTTCTTT.

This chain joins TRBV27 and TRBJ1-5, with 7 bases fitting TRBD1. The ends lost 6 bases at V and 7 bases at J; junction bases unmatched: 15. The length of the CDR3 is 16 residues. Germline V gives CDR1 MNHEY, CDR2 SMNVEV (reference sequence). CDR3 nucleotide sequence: TGTGCCAGCAGCCCTGACAGACAGGGATCGAGGCAGCCCCAGCATTTT. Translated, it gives CASSPDRQGSRQPQHF.

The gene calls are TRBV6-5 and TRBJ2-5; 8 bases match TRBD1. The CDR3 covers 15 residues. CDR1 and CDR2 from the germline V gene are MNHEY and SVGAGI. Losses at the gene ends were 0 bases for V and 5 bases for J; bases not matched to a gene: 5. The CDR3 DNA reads TGTGCCAGCAGTTACTCCGCAGGGGGCGGGGAGACCCAGTACTTC. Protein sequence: CASSYSAGGGETQYF.

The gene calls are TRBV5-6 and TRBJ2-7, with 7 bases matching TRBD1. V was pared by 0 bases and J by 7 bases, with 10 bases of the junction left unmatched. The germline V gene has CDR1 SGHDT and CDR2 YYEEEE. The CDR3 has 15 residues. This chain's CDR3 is CASSLAAGGVGEQYF. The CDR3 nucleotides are TGTGCCAGCAGCTTGGCGGCAGGGGGTGTTGGGGAGCAGTACTTC.

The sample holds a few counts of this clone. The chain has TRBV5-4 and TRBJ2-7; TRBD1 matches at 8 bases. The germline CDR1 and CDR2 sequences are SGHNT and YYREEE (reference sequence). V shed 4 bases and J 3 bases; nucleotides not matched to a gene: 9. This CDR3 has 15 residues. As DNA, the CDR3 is TGTGCCAGCAGCCAGACGGGACAGGTAGGCTACGAGCAGTACTTC. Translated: CASSQTGQVGYEQYF.

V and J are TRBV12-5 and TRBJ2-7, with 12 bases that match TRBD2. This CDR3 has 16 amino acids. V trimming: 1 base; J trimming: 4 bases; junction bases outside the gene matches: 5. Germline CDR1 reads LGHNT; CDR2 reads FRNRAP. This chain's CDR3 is CASGLGRTSGAYEQYF. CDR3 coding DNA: TGTGCTAGTGGTTTGGGAAGGACTAGCGGGGCTTACGAGCAGTACTTC.

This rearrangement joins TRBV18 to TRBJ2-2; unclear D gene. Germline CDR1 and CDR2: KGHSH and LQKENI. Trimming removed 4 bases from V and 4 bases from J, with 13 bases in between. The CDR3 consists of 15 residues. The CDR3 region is CASSRSVVATGELFF. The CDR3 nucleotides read TGTGCCAGCTCACGTTCGGTAGTAGCCACCGGGGAGCTGTTTTTT.

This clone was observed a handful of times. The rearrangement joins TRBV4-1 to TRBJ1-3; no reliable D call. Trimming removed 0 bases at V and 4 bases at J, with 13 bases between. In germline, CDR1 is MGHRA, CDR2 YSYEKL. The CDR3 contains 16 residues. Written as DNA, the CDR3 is TGCGCCAGCAGCCAAGATCCCAGTGTGAGGGGAAACACCATATATTTT. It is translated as CASSQDPSVRGNTIYF.

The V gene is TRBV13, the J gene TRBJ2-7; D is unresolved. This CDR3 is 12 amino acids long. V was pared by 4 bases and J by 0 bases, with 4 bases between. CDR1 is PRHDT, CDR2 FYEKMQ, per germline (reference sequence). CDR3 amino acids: CASSSSSYEQYF. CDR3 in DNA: TGTGCCAGCAGCTCGAGCTCCTACGAGCAGTACTTC.

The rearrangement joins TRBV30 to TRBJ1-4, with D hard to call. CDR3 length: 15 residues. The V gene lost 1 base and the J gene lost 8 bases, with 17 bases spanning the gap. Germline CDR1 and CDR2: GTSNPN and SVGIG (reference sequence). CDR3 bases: TGTGCCTGGAGTGGCCCGGGTGGGTTGGAGGAAAAACTGTTTTTT. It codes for CAWSGPGGLEEKLFF. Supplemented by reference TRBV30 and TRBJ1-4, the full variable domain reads SQTIHQWPATLVQPVGSPLSLECTVEGTSNPNLYWYRQAAGRGLQLLFYSVGIGQISSEVPQNLSASRPQDRQFILSSKKLLLSDSGFYLCAWSGPGGLEEKLFFGSGTQLSVL.

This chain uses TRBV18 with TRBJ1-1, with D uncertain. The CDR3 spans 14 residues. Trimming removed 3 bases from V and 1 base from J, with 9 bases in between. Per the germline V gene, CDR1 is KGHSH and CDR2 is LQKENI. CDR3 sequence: CASSPRSSNTEAFF. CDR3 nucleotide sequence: TGTGCCAGCTCACCCCGGAGTTCGAACACTGAAGCTTTCTTT.

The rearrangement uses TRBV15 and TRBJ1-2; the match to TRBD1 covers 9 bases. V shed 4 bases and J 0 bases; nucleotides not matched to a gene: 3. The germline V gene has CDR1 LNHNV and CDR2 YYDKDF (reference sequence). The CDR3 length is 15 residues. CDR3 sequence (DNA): TGTGCCACCAGCACCCGACAGGGGGCTAACTATGGCTACACCTTC. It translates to CATSTRQGANYGYTF.

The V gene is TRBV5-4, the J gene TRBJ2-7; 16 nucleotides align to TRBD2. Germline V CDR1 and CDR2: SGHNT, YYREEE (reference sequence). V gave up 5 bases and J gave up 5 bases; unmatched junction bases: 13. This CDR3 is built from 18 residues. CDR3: CASRPSGTSGGVRDEQYF. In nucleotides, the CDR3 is TGTGCCAGCAGACCCTCCGGGACTAGCGGGGGGGTGAGGGACGAGCAGTACTTC.

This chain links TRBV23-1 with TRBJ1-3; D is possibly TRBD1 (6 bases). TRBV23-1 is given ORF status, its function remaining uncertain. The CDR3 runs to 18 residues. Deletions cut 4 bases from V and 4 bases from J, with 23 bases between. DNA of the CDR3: TGCGCCAGCAGTCTTTCAATTGAGGGGGGGACCCAAGGAAACACCATATATTTT. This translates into CASSLSIEGGTQGNTIYF.

CDR3 bases: TGTGCCAGCACCCTAGGAGCTAGCGCCGGGGAGCTGTTTTTT. Translating gives CASTLGASAGELFF. The J gene is TRBJ2-2, the V gene TRBV7-6, with TRBD2 as a possible D gene (6 bases). Germline CDR1 and CDR2: SGHVS and FNYEAQ. The CDR3 runs 14 residues. The V end lost 7 bases, the J end lost 6 bases, and 15 bases lay between the germline ends.

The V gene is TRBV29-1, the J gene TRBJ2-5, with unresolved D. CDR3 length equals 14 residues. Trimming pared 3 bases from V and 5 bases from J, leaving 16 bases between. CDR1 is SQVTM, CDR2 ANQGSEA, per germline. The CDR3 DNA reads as TGCAGCGTTGAGAGACCGCAGCGAGAGGAGACCCAGTACTTC. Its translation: CSVERPQREETQYF. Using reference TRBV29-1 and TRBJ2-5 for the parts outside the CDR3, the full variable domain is SAVISQKPSRDICQRGTSLTIQCQVDSQVTMMFWYRQQPGQSLTLIATANQGSEATYESGFVIDKFPISRPNLTFSTLTVSNMSPEDSSIYLCSVERPQREETQYFGPGTRLLVL.